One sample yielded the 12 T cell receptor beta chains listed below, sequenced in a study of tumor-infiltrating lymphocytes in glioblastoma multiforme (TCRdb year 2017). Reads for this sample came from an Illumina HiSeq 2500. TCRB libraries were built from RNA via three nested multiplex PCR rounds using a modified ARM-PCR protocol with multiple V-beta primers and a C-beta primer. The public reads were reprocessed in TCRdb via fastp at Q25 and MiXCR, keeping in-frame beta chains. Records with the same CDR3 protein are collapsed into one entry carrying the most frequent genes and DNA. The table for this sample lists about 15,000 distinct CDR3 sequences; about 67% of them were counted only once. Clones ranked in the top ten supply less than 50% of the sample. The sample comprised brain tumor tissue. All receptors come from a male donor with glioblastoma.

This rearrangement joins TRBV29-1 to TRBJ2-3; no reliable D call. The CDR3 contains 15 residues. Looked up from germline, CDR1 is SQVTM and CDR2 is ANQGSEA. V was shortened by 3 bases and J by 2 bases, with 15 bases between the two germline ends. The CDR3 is CSVDGWSPHTDTQYF. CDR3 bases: TGCAGCGTTGACGGGTGGTCGCCCCACACAGATACGCAGTATTTT.

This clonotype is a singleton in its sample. CDR3 protein: CASSAGEGSVNTEAFF. In nucleotides, the CDR3 is TGCGCCAGCAGCGCCGGAGAGGGCTCCGTGAACACTGAAGCTTTCTTT. This chain links TRBV5-1 with TRBJ1-1; no firm D call. This CDR3 is 16 amino acids long. Germline CDR1 is SGHRS and CDR2 is YFSETQ. The V gene lost 4 bases and the J gene lost 0 bases, with 16 bases spanning the gap.

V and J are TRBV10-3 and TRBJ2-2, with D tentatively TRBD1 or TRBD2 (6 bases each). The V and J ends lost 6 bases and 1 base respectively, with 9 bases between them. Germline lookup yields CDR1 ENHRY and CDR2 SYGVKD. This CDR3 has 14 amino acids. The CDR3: CAIREGQNTGELFF. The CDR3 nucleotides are TGTGCCATCAGGGAGGGACAGAACACCGGGGAGCTGTTTTTT.

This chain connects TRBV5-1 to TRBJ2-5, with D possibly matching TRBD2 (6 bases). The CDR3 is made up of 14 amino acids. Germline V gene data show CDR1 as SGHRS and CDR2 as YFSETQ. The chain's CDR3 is CTSSFEGRRGTQYF. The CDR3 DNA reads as TGCACTAGCAGCTTCGAGGGACGTAGAGGGACCCAGTACTTC.

The CDR3 reads CSAPFPLAPTDTQYF. The CDR3 bases are TGCAGTGCTCCCTTCCCTTTAGCGCCCACAGATACGCAGTATTTT. The genes are TRBV20-1 and TRBJ2-3; a possible D gene is TRBD2 (5 bases). Germline CDR1 and CDR2: DFQATT and SNEGSKA (reference sequence). V was clipped by 5 bases and J by 2 bases, with 17 bases between them. The CDR3 spans 15 residues.

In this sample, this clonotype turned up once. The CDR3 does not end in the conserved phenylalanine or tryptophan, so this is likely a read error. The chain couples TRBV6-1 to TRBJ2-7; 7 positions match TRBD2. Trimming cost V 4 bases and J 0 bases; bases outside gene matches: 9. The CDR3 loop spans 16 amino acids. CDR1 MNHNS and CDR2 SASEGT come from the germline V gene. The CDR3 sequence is CASSAQRREDSYEQYL. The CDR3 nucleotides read TGTGCCAGCAGTGCCCAAAGACGGGAGGACTCCTACGAGCAGTACCTC.

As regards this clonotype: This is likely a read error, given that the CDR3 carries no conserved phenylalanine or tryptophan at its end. In DNA form, the CDR3 reads TGTGCCAGCAGCTTAGCGCGTCTTGACAGGGGGTGTGAGCAGTACTGC. Its protein product is CASSLARLDRGCEQYC. The gene calls are TRBV11-1 and TRBJ2-7; 9 nucleotides agree with TRBD1. The J segment lost 7 bases and the V segment lost 0 bases, leaving 10 bases of the junction unmatched. The CDR3 runs to 16 residues. Germline V gives CDR1 SGHAT, CDR2 FQDESV (reference sequence).

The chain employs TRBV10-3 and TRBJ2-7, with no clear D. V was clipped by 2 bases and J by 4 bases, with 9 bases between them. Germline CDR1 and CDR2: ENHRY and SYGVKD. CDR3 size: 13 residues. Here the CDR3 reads CAISEVDGYEQYF. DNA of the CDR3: TGTGCCATCAGTGAGGTGGACGGGTACGAGCAGTACTTC.

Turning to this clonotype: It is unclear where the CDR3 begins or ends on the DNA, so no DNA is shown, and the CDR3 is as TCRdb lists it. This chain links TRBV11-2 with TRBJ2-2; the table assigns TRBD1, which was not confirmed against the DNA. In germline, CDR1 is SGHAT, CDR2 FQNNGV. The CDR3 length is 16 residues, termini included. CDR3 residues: CASSSQRGREPGSCFF.

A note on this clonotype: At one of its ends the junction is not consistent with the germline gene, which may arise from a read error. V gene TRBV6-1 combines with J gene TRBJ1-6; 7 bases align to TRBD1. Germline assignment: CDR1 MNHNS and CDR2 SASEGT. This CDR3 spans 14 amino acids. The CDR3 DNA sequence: TGTGCCAGCTCGTGGGGACAGACTAATCCACCCCTCCACTTT. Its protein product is CASSWGQTNPPLHF.

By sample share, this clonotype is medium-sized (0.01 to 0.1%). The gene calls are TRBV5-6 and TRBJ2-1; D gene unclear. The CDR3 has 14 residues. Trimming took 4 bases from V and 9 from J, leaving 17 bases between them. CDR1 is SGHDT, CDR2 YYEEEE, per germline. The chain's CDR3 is CASSPWTDRTEQFF. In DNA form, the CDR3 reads TGTGCCAGCAGCCCCTGGACCGATAGAACTGAGCAGTTCTTC.

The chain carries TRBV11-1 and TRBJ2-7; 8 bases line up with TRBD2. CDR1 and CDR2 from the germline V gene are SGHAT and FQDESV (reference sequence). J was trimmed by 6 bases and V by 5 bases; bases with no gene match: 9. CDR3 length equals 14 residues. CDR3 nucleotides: TGTGCCAGCAGCGAACCGGGACTAGGTGGCGAGCAGTACTTC. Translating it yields CASSEPGLGGEQYF.